The source of this T cell receptor beta chain is a study of blood T cell repertoires in COVID-19. Turning to the study itself: Italy, Spain and the United States were the sources of the convalescent and acute COVID-19 samples. From T cells, B-cell-depleted T cells, or PBMCs came the material, which was cDNA or gDNA.

Enrollees, about 18 to 100 years old, lived in fewer than 25 US areas. Methods used by the authors: Estimated nucleated cell counts came from reference gene primer amplification. TCRdb's copy holds only in-frame clones and misses some; the assay was immunoSEQ multiplex PCR. That table furnishes V, J and clone size, whereas the DNA furnished D and trimming. The profile shows 200,000 to 250,000 clones, 65% to 90% of them singletons. This clonotype originated in a woman between 40 and 55 years old with acute COVID-19. What was sequenced was PBMCs or T cells enriched from blood (not recorded which).

The CDR3 nucleotides read TGTGCCAGCAGTCTCGGACAGGGGGCTTATGGCTACACCTTC. Translation gives CASSLGQGAYGYTF. The V gene is TRBV6-5, the J gene TRBJ1-2; TRBD1 aligns across 11 bases. The CDR3 loop spans 14 amino acids. Germline CDR1 MNHEY, CDR2 SVGAGI. V trimming: 5 bases; J trimming: 5 bases; junction bases outside the gene matches: 4.